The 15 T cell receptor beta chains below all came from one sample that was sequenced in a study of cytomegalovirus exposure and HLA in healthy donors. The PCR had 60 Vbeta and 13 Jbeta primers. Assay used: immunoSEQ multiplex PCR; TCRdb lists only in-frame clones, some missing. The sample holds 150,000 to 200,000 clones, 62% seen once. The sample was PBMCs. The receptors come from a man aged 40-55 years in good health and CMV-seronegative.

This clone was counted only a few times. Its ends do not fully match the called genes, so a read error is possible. CDR3 residues: CAGSLSRGSNEKLFF. The DNA of the CDR3 is TGTGCCGGCAGCTTGAGCAGGGGGAGTAATGAAAAACTGTTTTTT. V is TRBV5-6 and J is TRBJ1-4; 7 bases are shared with TRBD1. The CDR3 is 15 amino acids. Germline assignment: CDR1 SGHDT and CDR2 YYEEEE.

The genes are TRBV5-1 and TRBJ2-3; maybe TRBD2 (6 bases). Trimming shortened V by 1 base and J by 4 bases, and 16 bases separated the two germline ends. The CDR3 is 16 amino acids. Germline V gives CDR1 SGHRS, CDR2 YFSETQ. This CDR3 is CASSLLQTRSADTQYF. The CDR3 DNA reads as TGCGCCAGCAGCTTGCTACAGACTAGAAGTGCAGATACGCAGTATTTT.

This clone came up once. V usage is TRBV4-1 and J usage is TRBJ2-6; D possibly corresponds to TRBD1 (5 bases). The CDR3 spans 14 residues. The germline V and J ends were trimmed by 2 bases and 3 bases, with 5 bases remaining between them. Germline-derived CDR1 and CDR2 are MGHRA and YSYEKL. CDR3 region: CASSQRGGANVLTF. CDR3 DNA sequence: TGCGCCAGCAGCCAAAGGGGTGGGGCCAACGTCCTGACTTTC.

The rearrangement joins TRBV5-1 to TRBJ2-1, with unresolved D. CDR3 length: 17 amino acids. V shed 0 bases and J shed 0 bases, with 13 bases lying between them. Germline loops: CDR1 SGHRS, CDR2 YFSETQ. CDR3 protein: CASSLAPRWSSYNEQFF. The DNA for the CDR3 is TGCGCCAGCAGCTTGGCTCCCAGATGGAGCTCCTACAATGAGCAGTTCTTC.

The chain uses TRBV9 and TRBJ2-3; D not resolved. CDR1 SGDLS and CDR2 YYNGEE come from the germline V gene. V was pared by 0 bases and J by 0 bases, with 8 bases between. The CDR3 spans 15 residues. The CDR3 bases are TGTGCCAGCAGCGTAGTGGGCATGAGCACAGATACGCAGTATTTT. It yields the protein CASSVVGMSTDTQYF.

In nucleotides, the CDR3 is TGTGCCAGCAGTTTGTTCGGGGGGTCCCACAATGAGCAGTTCTTC. Protein product: CASSLFGGSHNEQFF. V gene TRBV6-6 combines with J gene TRBJ2-1; 7 bases fit TRBD2. This CDR3 comprises 15 residues. The V segment lost 4 bases and the J segment 5 bases; nucleotides outside the gene matches: 8. From germline, CDR1 is MNHNY and CDR2 SVGAGI (reference sequence).

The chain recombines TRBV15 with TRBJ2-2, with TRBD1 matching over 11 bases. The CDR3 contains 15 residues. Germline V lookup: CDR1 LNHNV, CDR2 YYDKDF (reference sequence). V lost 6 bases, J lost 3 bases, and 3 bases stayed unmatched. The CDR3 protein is CATRRGQGDTGELFF. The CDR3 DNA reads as TGTGCCACCAGAAGGGGACAGGGGGACACCGGGGAGCTGTTTTTT.

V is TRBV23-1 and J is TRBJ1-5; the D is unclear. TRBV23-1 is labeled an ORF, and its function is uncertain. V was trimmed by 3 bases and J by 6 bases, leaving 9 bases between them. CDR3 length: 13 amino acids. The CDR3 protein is CASSHPGGQPQHF. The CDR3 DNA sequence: TGCGCCAGCAGTCACCCCGGAGGTCAGCCCCAGCATTTT.

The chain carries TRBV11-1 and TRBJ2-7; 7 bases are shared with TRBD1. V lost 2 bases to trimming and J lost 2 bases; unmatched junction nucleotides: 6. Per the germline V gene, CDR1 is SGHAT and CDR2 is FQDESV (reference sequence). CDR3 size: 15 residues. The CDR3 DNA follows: TGTGCCAGCAGCTTAATGCGACAGGGACCCTACGAGCAGTACTTC. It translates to CASSLMRQGPYEQYF.

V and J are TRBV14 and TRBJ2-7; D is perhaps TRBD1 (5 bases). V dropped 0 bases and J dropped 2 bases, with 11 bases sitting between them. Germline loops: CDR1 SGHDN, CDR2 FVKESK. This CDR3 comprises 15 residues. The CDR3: CASSQEYRKAYEQYF. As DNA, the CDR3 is TGTGCCAGCAGCCAAGAATACAGGAAAGCCTACGAGCAGTACTTC.

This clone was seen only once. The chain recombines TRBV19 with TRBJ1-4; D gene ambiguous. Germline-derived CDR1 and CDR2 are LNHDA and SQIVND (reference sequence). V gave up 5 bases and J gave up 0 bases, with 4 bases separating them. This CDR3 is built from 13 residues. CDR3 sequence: CASSLATNEKLFF. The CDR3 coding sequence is TGTGCCAGTAGTCTTGCAACTAATGAAAAACTGTTTTTT.

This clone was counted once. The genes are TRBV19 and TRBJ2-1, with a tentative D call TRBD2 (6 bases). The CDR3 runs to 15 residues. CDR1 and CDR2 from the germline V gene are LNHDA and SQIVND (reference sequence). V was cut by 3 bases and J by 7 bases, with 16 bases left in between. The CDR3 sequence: CASSIGGKLVNEQFF. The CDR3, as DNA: TGTGCCAGTAGTATCGGCGGGAAGTTAGTAAATGAGCAGTTCTTC.

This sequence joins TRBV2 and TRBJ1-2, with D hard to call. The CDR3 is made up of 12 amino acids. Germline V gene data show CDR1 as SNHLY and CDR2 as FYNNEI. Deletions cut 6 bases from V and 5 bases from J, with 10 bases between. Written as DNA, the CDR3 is TGTGCCAGCAGGGAGGGAGAGTATGGCTACACCTTC. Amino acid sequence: CASREGEYGYTF.

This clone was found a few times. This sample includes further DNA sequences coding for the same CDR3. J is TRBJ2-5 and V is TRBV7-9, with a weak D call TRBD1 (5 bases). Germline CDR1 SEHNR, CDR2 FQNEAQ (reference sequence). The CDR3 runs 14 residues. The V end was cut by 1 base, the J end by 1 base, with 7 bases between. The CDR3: CASSLGDSQETQYF. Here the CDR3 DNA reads TGTGCCAGCAGCTTAGGCGACAGCCAAGAGACCCAGTACTTC.

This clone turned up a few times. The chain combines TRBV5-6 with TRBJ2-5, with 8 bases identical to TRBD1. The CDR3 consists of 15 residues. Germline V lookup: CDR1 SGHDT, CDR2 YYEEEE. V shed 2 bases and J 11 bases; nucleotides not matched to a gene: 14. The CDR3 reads CASSFLGQGVREQYF. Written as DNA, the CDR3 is TGTGCCAGCAGCTTCTTAGGACAGGGCGTCCGAGAGCAGTACTTC.